The table lists the clone carrying this TCR beta chain with a few counts. Its antigen is undetermined. This specimen comes from a study of blood T cells in healthy people across ages. A second about 6 to 12 cycle PCR used barcoded and J-beta primers. A 12-random-nucleotide template-switch adaptor tagged each cDNA molecule. TCRdb re-called the 5' RACE reads with MiXCR, one entry per CDR3 protein. Counted here are around 1.1 million distinct CDR3 sequences, roughly two fifths occurring once; the ten biggest clones make up 13%. Study outcomes and limitations: Both higher diversity and more naive CD4+ cells marked long-lived donors when set against aged donors.

V was shortened by 0 bases and J by 3 bases, with 15 bases between the two germline ends. The germline V gene encodes CDR1 DFQATT and CDR2 SNEGSKA (reference sequence). The CDR3 is 15 amino acids. The receptor was isolated from a man aged 18 to 30 in good health. Sequencing input: blood. V usage is TRBV20-1 and J usage is TRBJ2-7; D is possibly TRBD1 or TRBD2 (5 bases each). The CDR3 is CSARDQGTSGYEQYF. The CDR3 DNA follows: TGCAGTGCTAGAGATCAAGGGACCAGTGGCTACGAGCAGTACTTC.